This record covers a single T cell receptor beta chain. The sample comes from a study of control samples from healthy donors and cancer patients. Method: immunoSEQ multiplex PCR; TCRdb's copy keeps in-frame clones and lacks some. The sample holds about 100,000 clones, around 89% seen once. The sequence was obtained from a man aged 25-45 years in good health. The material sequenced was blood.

The CDR3 region has the DNA TGTGCCAGCAGATTACAGGGGTGGACTGAAGCTTTCTTT. Protein product: CASRLQGWTEAFF. V gene TRBV28 combines with J gene TRBJ1-1; 7 positions match TRBD1. The germline gives CDR1 MDHEN, CDR2 SYDVKM. The CDR3 is 13 residues long. V lost 6 bases to trimming and J lost 5 bases; unmatched junction nucleotides: 6.